The clone carrying this TCR beta chain was detected only a few times. Authors' data handling: Reference gene primer amplification yielded estimated nucleated cell counts. The repertoire was sequenced with immunoSEQ multiplex PCR; TCRdb's copy has only in-frame clones and lacks some. V and J calls plus clone size are reproduced from that table; the DNA served to infer D and trimming. Seen here are approximately 60,000 clones, around 82% observed once, and the top ten hold 8.2%. This sample is drawn from a study of blood T cell repertoires in COVID-19. Whole-study context: Researchers got acute and convalescent COVID-19 samples from the United States, Italy and Spain. T cells, B-cell-depleted T cells, or PBMCs provided the cDNA or gDNA that served as material.

This CDR3 contains 14 residues. V gave up 5 bases and J gave up 3 bases; unmatched junction bases: 3. Germline assignment: CDR1 SGHTA and CDR2 FQGNSA. This chain uses TRBV7-2 with TRBJ2-1; 8 nucleotides match TRBD2. Source material: peripheral blood. The TCR was taken from a woman older than 75 with acute or convalescent COVID-19. The CDR3 here is CASSPTSGYNEQFF. The CDR3 nucleotides read TGTGCCAGCAGCCCCACTAGCGGCTACAATGAGCAGTTCTTC.